In this sample, the clone carrying this TCR beta chain turned up a few times. The data were taken from a study of T-cell memory formation after mild COVID-19. TCRdb reprocessed the 5' RACE reads via MiXCR and lists one record per CDR3 protein. The data hold roughly 240,000 distinct CDR3 sequences, with 15% observed a single time. The CDR3 extends over 16 amino acids. The V and J ends lost 3 bases and 4 bases, in that order; junction bases with no gene match: 9. Germline V gene data show CDR1 as LGHNT and CDR2 as FRNRAP. J is TRBJ2-1 and V is TRBV12-5; TRBD1 matches 7 bases. Sequenced input: PBMCs or a T cell subset sorted from them (not recorded which). The clonotype was recovered from an adult woman who had mild COVID-19 (a few samples of this study predate the infection). Cell type and time point are not known. As DNA, the CDR3 is TGTGCTAGTGGTTTATTGGGACAGTCCCCGTACAATGAGCAGTTCTTC. Its translation is CASGLLGQSPYNEQFF.